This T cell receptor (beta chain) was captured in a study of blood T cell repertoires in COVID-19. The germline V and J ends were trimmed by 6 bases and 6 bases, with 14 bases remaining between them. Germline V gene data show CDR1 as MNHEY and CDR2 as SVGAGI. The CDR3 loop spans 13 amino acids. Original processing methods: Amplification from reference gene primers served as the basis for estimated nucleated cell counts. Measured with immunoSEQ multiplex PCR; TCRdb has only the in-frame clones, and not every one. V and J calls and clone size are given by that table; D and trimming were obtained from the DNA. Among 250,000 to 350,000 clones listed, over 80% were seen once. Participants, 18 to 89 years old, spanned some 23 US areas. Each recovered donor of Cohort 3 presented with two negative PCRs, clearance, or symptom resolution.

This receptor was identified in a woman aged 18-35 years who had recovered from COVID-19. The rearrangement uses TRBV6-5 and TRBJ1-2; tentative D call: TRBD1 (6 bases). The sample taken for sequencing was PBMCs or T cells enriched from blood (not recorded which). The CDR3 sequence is CASRRQGLDGYTF. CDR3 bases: TGTGCCAGCAGGCGCCAGGGGTTAGATGGCTACACCTTC.